This TCR beta chain was recorded in a study of lymphopenia after photon versus proton radiotherapy. Overall study findings and caveats: Oligoclonal CD8+ Temra expansion after nadir drove photon patients' diversity drop. Better survival with proton therapy was suggested as possible, not demonstrated.

Sequencing used immunoSEQ multiplex PCR; TCRdb keeps in-frame clones, though not all of them. Here the sample spans approximately 65,000 clones, about nine tenths being singletons. The V gene lost 4 bases and the J gene lost 2 bases, with 9 bases spanning the gap. This CDR3 has 13 residues. Germline V gene sequence: CDR1 SGHRS, CDR2 YFSETQ. Worth noting for this clone: As yet, its antigen is unknown.

The J gene is TRBJ2-5, the V gene TRBV5-1; D is undetermined. Sequencing used peripheral blood, obtained from a patient treated with proton-based radiotherapy. The clonotype comes from a man older than 75 with esophageal cancer. The CDR3: CASSPRMQETQYF. DNA for the CDR3: TGCGCCAGCAGCCCGAGGATGCAAGAGACCCAGTACTTC.